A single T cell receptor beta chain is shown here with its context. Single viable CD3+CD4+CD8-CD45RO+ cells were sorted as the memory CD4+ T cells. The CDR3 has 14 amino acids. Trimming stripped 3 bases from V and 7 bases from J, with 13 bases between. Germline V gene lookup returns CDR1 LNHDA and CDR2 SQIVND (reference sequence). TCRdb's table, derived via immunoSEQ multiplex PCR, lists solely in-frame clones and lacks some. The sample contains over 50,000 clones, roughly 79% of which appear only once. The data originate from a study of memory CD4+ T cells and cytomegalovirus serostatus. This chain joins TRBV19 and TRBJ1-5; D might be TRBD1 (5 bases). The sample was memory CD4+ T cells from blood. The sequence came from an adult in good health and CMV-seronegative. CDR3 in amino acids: CASSIRQGGQPQHF. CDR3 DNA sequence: TGTGCCAGTAGTATCCGGCAGGGAGGACAGCCCCAGCATTTT.